Reported below is one TCR beta chain. This entry belongs to a study of T cell responses to AZD1222 COVID-19 vaccine. Here immunoSEQ multiplex PCR was the method, and the copy in TCRdb shows in-frame clones only, minus some. The sample consists of 150,000 to 200,000 clones, just over 90% of them appearing once. V shed 8 bases and J shed 1 base, with 20 bases lying between them. The CDR3 totals 16 residues. Germline V gene lookup returns CDR1 SGHVS and CDR2 FNYEAQ. V usage is TRBV7-6 and J usage is TRBJ2-5, with D perhaps matching TRBD2 (6 bases). The receptor was isolated from an adult who received the MenACWY meningococcal vaccine as a control. The material was peripheral blood, obtained 28 days after the second dose of the MenACWY control vaccine. This CDR3 is CASGSPPDYPQETQYF. CDR3 in DNA: TGTGCCAGCGGGTCGCCCCCGGACTACCCCCAAGAGACCCAGTACTTC.